This section outlines one T cell receptor beta chain sequence together with its context. This specimen comes from a study of blood T cell repertoires in COVID-19. For the study at large: Spain, Italy and the United States supplied samples that represented acute and convalescent COVID-19. Sources were T cells, B-cell-depleted T cells, or PBMCs; the material itself was cDNA or gDNA.

The CDR3 is made up of 14 amino acids. This table comes from immunoSEQ multiplex PCR, and its TCRdb copy is limited to in-frame clones, with some not included. The sample has roughly 120,000 clones; roughly 81% are singletons. The clonotype was recovered from a middle-aged man with acute or convalescent COVID-19. This chain connects TRBV21-1 to TRBJ2-7; TRBD1 is taken as the D call from the table, unchecked against the DNA. TRBV21-1 is listed as a pseudogene. Sequencing used peripheral blood. The CDR3 is CASSSPGTDYEQYF. The CDR3 DNA reads as TGTGCCAGCAGCAGTCCGGGGACAGACTACGAGCAGTACTTC.